The 10 T cell receptor beta chains below were found in one sample sequenced in a study of T cells in Graves' hyperthyroidism and ophthalmopathy. RNA transcripts yielded amplified TCR beta CDR3 regions. Researchers ran a first-round RT-PCR on the TCR CDR3 using the HTBI primer set. Using its own MiXCR run on the multiplex PCR reads, TCRdb lists one record per CDR3 protein. The sample comprises fewer than 400,000 distinct CDR3 sequences, over 12% of which are singletons, and around 28% rests with the top ten. Material for sequencing was blood. Receptors were obtained from a man aged 45 to 65 with Graves' ophthalmopathy.

This chain links TRBV18 with TRBJ2-1; D is unresolved. There are 16 residues in the CDR3. Germline assignment: CDR1 KGHSH and CDR2 LQKENI. The ends were cut back, 0 bases at V and 4 bases at J, with 13 bases in the middle. CDR3 DNA: TGTGCCAGCTCACCACCGAAAAGGGTATTATACAATGAGCAGTTCTTC. Amino acid sequence: CASSPPKRVLYNEQFF.

This chain uses TRBV3-1 with TRBJ1-6, with D uncertain. Germline V lookup: CDR1 LGHDT, CDR2 YNNKEL (reference sequence). CDR3 size: 16 residues. V dropped 1 base and J dropped 2 bases, with 9 bases sitting between them. This CDR3 reads CASSQGDVAYNSPLHF. The CDR3 nucleotides are TGTGCCAGCAGCCAAGGGGATGTCGCCTATAATTCACCCCTCCACTTT.

This clonotype came up a few times. The chain uses TRBV10-3 and TRBJ1-1; D call uncertain. Trimming cost V 2 bases and J 7 bases, with 5 bases left between them. The CDR3 extends over 11 amino acids. From germline, CDR1 is ENHRY and CDR2 SYGVKD. The CDR3 nucleotides are TGTGCCATCAGTGAGGCAGATGAAGCTTTCTTT. Protein sequence: CAISEADEAFF.

V gene TRBV30 combines with J gene TRBJ1-5, with TRBD1 matching 7 bases. V lost 5 bases and J lost 11; bases outside the gene matches: 12. Germline assignment: CDR1 GTSNPN and CDR2 SVGIG (reference sequence). This CDR3 contains 13 residues. The DNA of the CDR3 is TGTGCCTGGGAAAGACAGGGAGGTTCGACCCAGCATTTT. This gives the protein CAWERQGGSTQHF.

This clonotype has at least ten counts. The chain couples TRBV5-5 to TRBJ2-1; TRBD2 matches at 10 bases. CDR3 length equals 14 residues. After removal of 4 bases from V and 3 bases from J, the junction contained 1 base not matched to a gene. Germline values: CDR1 SGHKS, CDR2 YYEKEE (reference sequence). CDR3 sequence: CASSGTSDYNEQFF. The CDR3 region has the DNA TGTGCCAGCAGCGGGACTAGCGACTACAATGAGCAGTTCTTC.

This clonotype was found many times. This rearrangement joins TRBV29-1 to TRBJ2-3, with 7 bases lining up with TRBD2. Germline V lookup: CDR1 SQVTM, CDR2 ANQGSEA. This CDR3 comprises 15 residues. J was trimmed by 1 base and V by 4 bases; bases with no gene match: 8. CDR3 region: CSVVPGLGRTDTQYF. Written as DNA, the CDR3 is TGCAGCGTTGTGCCCGGACTAGGCCGCACAGATACGCAGTATTTT.

This clonotype was recorded many times. The rearrangement links TRBV6-2 or TRBV6-3 to TRBJ2-1; D gene unclear. V was trimmed by 11 bases and J by 5 bases, leaving 13 bases between them. The germline V gene has CDR1 MNHEY and CDR2 SVGEGT. The CDR3 is 12 amino acids. The DNA of the CDR3 is TGTGCCTCCGGCTCATTGAACAATGAGCAGTTCTTC. As protein: CASGSLNNEQFF.

The chain has TRBV2 and TRBJ2-3, with TRBD2 matching over 10 bases. CDR3 size: 16 residues. Germline V lookup: CDR1 SNHLY, CDR2 FYNNEI. The V segment lost 1 base and the J segment 5 bases; nucleotides outside the gene matches: 6. In DNA form, the CDR3 reads TGTGCCAGCAGTGAAGGTCTAGCGGGAGCTTTAGATACGCAGTATTTT. This codes for CASSEGLAGALDTQYF.

This clonotype was seen a few times. This chain connects TRBV11-2 to TRBJ2-3; 10 bases are a match to TRBD2. J lost 3 bases, V lost 5 bases, and 8 bases had no gene match. Germline assignment: CDR1 SGHAT and CDR2 FQNNGV. The CDR3 sequence is 16 residues long. Here the CDR3 reads CASSQAGGPDTDTQYF. CDR3 DNA sequence: TGTGCCAGCAGCCAAGCGGGAGGGCCGGATACAGATACGCAGTATTTT.

This clonotype occurred many times. The chain uses TRBV7-2 and TRBJ1-2, with D maybe TRBD1 (5 bases). Germline CDR1 SGHTA, CDR2 FQGNSA. This CDR3 spans 15 amino acids. The germline V and J ends were trimmed by 1 base and 8 bases, with 17 bases remaining between them. CDR3 amino acids: CASSLVFGGVRGYTF. The DNA of the CDR3 is TGTGCCAGCAGCTTAGTTTTCGGGGGAGTAAGGGGCTACACCTTC.